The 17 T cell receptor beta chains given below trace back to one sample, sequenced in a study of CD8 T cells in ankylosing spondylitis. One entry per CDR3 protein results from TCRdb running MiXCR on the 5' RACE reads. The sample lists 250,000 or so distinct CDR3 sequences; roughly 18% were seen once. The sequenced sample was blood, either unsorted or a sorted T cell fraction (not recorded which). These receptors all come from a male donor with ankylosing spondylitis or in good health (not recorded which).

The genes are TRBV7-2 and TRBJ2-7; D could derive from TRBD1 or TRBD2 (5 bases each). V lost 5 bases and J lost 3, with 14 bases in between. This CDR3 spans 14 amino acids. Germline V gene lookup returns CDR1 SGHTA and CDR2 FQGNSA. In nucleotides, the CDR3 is TGTGCCAGCAGCGACGGGACGGCCAACTACGAGCAGTACTTC. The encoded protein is CASSDGTANYEQYF.

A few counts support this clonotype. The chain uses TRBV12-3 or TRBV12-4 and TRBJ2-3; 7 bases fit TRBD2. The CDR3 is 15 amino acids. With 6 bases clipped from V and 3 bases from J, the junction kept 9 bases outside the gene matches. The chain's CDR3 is CASSPGLRLTDTQYF. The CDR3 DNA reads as TGTGCCAGCAGCCCGGGACTACGGCTTACAGATACGCAGTATTTT.

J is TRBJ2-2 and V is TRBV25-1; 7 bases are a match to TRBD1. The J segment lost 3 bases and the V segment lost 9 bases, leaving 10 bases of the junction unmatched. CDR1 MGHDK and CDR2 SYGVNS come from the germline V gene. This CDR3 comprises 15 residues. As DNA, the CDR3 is TGTGCCAGTACGACAGGGAAGGTCGACACCGGGGAGCTGTTTTTT. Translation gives CASTTGKVDTGELFF.

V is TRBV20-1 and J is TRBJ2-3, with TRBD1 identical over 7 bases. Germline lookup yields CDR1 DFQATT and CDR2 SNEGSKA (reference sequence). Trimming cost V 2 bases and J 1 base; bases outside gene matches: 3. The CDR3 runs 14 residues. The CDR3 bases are TGCAGTGCTAGAATTGGGACAGGCACAGATACGCAGTATTTT. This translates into CSARIGTGTDTQYF.

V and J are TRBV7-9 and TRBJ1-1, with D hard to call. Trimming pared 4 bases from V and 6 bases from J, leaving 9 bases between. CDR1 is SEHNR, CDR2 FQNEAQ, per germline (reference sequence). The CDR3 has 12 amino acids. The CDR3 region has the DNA TGTGCCAGCAGCTCAGACTGGGCTGAAGCTTTCTTT. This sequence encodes CASSSDWAEAFF.

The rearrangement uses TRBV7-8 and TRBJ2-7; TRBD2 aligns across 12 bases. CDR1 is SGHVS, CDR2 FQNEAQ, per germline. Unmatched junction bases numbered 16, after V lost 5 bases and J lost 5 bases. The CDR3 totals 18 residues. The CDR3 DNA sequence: TGTGCCAGCAGCCACACTAGCGGGAGGCCCGGGTCGTTCAACGAGCAGTACTTC. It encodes CASSHTSGRPGSFNEQYF.

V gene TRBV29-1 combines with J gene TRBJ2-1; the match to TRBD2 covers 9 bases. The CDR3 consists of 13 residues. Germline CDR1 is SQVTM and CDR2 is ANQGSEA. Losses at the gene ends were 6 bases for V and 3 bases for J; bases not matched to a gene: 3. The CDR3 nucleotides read TGCAGCGTGGGACTAGCACACTACAATGAGCAGTTCTTC. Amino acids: CSVGLAHYNEQFF.

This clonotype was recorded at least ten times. The CDR3 is CASSSGGGSSYNEQFF. The CDR3 DNA sequence: TGCGCCAGCAGCTCGGGGGGCGGAAGCTCCTACAATGAGCAGTTCTTC. The chain is built from TRBV5-1 and TRBJ2-1; D is perhaps TRBD2 (7 bases). This CDR3 is 16 amino acids long. V was clipped by 3 bases and J by 0 bases, with 13 bases between them. The V gene's germline CDR1 is SGHRS and CDR2 YFSETQ.

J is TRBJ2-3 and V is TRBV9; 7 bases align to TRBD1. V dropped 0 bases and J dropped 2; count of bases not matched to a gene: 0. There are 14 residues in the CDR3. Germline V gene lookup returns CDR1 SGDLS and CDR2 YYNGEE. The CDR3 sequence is CASSVEGATDTQYF. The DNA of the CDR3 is TGTGCCAGCAGCGTAGAGGGGGCCACAGATACGCAGTATTTT. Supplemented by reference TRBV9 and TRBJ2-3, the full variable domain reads DSGVTQTPKHLITATGQRVTLRCSPRSGDLSVYWYQQSLDQGLQFLIQYYNGEERAKGNILERFSAQQFPDLHSELNLSSLELGDSALYFCASSVEGATDTQYFGPGTRLTVL.

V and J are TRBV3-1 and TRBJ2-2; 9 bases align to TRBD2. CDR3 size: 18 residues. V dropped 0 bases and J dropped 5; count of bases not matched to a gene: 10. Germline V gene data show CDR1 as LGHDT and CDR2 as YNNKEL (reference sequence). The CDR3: CASSQESGLAIETGELFF. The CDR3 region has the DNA TGTGCCAGCAGCCAAGAATCGGGACTAGCCATCGAGACCGGGGAGCTGTTTTTT.

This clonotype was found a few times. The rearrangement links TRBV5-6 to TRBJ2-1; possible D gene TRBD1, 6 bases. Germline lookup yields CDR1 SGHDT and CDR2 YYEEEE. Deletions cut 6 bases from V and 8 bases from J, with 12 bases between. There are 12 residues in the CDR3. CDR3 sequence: CASNRQADEQFF. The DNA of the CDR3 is TGTGCCAGCAACCGACAGGCCGATGAGCAGTTCTTC.

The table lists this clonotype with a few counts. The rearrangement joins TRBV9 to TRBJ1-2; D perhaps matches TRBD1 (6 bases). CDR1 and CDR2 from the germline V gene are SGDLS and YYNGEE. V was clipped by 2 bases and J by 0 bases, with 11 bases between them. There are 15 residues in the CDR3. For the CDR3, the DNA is TGTGCCAGCAGCGTCGATGGGACAACTAACTATGGCTACACCTTC. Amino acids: CASSVDGTTNYGYTF.

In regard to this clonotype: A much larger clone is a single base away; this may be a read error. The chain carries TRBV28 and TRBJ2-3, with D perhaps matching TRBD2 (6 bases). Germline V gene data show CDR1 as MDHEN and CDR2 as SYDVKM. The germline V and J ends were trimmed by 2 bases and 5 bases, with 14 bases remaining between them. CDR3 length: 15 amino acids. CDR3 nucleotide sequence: TGTGCCAGCAGTTTAAGGGCTAACGGGAGAGATACGCAGTATTTT. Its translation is CASSLRANGRDTQYF.

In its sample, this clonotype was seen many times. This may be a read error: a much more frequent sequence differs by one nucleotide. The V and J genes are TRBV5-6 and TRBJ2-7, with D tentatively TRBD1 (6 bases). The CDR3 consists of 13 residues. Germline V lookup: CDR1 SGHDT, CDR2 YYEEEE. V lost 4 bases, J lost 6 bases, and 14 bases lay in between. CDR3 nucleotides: TGTGCCAGCAGCCCCGGACAGCCCTGCGAGCAGTACTTC. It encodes CASSPGQPCEQYF.

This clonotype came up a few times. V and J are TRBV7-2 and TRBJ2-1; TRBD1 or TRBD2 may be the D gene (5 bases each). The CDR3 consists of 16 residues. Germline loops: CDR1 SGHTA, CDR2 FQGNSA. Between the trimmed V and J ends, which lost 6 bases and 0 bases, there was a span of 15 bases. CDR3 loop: CASSWGYQGSYNEQFF. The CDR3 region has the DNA TGTGCCAGCAGTTGGGGGTATCAAGGCTCCTACAATGAGCAGTTCTTC.

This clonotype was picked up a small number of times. CDR3 region: CSVRDYSYEQYF. The CDR3 DNA is TGCAGCGTCCGGGACTACTCCTACGAGCAGTACTTC. The genes are TRBV29-1 and TRBJ2-7; 7 nucleotides match TRBD2. Germline CDR1 and CDR2: SQVTM and ANQGSEA. The junction had 2 bases not matched to a gene; V was cut back by 6 bases and J by 0 bases. This CDR3 spans 12 amino acids.

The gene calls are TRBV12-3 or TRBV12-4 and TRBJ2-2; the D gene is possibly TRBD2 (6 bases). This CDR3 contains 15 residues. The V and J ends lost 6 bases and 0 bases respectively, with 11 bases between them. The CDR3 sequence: CASRSSEANTGELFF. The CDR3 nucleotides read TGTGCCAGCAGGTCTAGCGAAGCGAACACCGGGGAGCTGTTTTTT.